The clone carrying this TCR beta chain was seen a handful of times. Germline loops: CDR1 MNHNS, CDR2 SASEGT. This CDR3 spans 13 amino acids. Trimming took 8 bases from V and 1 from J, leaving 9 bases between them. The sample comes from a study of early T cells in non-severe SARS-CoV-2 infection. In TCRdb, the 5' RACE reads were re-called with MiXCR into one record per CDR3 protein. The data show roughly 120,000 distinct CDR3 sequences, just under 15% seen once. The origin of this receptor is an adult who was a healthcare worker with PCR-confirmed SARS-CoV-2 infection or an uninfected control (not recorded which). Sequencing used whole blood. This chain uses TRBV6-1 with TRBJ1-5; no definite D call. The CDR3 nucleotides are TGTGCCAGCGTGGGGTCGAGCAATCAGCCCCAGCATTTT. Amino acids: CASVGSSNQPQHF.